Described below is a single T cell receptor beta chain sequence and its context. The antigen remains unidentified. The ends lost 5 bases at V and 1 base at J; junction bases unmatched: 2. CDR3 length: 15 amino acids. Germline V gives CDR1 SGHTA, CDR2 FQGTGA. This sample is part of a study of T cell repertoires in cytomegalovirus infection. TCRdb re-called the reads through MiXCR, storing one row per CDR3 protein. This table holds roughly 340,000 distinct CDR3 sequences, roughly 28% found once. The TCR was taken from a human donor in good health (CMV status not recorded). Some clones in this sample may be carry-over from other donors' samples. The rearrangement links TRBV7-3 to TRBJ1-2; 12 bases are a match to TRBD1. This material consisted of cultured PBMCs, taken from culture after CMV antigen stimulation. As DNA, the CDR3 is TGTGCCAGCAGCGGGACAGGGGGCAGTAACTATGGCTACACCTTC. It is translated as CASSGTGGSNYGYTF.